The 29 T cell receptor beta chains given below trace back to one sample, sequenced in a study of identical twins. A single record per CDR3 protein comes from TCRdb applying MiXCR to the 5' RACE reads. The table shows around 690,000 distinct CDR3 sequences, with 21% occurring only once. The sample was also reused in another study, on T cells expressing NK-cell markers.

Sequenced sample: PBMCs. The source of these receptors is a woman aged 18-35 years in good health.

This sequence joins TRBV7-6 and TRBJ2-3; 7 bases match TRBD2. Germline V gene lookup returns CDR1 SGHVS and CDR2 FNYEAQ. V shed 7 bases and J 4 bases; nucleotides not matched to a gene: 11. The CDR3 has 15 amino acids. The CDR3 nucleotides are TGTGCCAGCATCTCCTCAGCGGGAACACCAGATACGCAGTATTTT. Residues: CASISSAGTPDTQYF.

This clonotype was detected a few times. V usage is TRBV29-1 and J usage is TRBJ2-1; TRBD2 might be the D (6 bases). Germline V gene data show CDR1 as SQVTM and CDR2 as ANQGSEA. The CDR3 runs to 13 residues. The ends were cut back, 4 bases at V and 6 bases at J, with 13 bases in the middle. CDR3 region: CSVGPRRGNEQFF. In DNA, the CDR3 is TGCAGCGTTGGGCCTCGGAGGGGCAATGAGCAGTTCTTC.

The chain recombines TRBV20-1 with TRBJ1-5; D remains unclear. The CDR3 is 14 amino acids. The ends were cut back, 0 bases at V and 1 base at J, with 7 bases in the middle. CDR1 DFQATT and CDR2 SNEGSKA come from the germline V gene (reference sequence). CDR3 in amino acids: CSAREGWSNQPQHF. The CDR3, as DNA: TGCAGTGCTAGAGAGGGTTGGAGCAATCAGCCCCAGCATTTT.

This clonotype has just one count. The chain employs TRBV7-9 and TRBJ2-4; D is undetermined. The CDR3 has 12 amino acids. Trimming pared 4 bases from V and 6 bases from J, leaving 7 bases between. Germline CDR1 SEHNR, CDR2 FQNEAQ (reference sequence). The chain's CDR3 is CASSWDGNIQYF. CDR3 DNA: TGTGCCAGCAGCTGGGATGGAAACATTCAGTACTTC. Variable domain in full (rest from reference TRBV7-9 and TRBJ2-4): DTGVSQNPRHKITKRGQNVTFRCDPISEHNRLYWYRQTLGQGPEFLTYFQNEAQLEKSRLLSDRFSAERPKGSFSTLEIQRTEQGDSAMYLCASSWDGNIQYFGAGTRLSVL.

In its sample, this clonotype was seen many times. The CDR3 coding sequence is TGTGCCACCCGGACAGAAAGCTCCTATAATTCACCCCTCCACTTT. It specifies CATRTESSYNSPLHF. The J gene is TRBJ1-6, the V gene TRBV2, with a weak D call TRBD1 (6 bases). With 10 bases removed from V and 0 bases from J, the gap between germline ends came to 13 bases. The CDR3 sequence is 15 residues long. Per germline, CDR1 SNHLY and CDR2 FYNNEI.

This clonotype was counted a few times. The rearrangement links TRBV5-6 to TRBJ2-3; the match to TRBD2 covers 11 bases. With 3 bases clipped from V and 2 bases from J, the junction kept 8 bases outside the gene matches. The germline gives CDR1 SGHDT, CDR2 YYEEEE. The CDR3 is made up of 17 amino acids. The CDR3 reads CASSSMTSGIPTDTQYF. Written as DNA, the CDR3 is TGTGCCAGCAGCTCCATGACTAGCGGGATTCCCACAGATACGCAGTATTTT.

The chain combines TRBV3-1 with TRBJ2-1, with TRBD2 identical over 7 bases. V was pared by 3 bases and J by 5 bases, with 10 bases of the junction left unmatched. The germline CDR1 and CDR2 sequences are LGHDT and YNNKEL (reference sequence). The CDR3 loop spans 16 amino acids. This chain's CDR3 is CASSQWVLASHNEQFF. The CDR3 coding sequence is TGTGCCAGCAGCCAGTGGGTACTAGCGTCACACAATGAGCAGTTCTTC.

This sequence joins TRBV4-2 and TRBJ2-1; 9 bases agree with TRBD2. Germline CDR1 and CDR2: LGHNA and YNFKEQ. J was trimmed by 6 bases and V by 0 bases; bases with no gene match: 3. This CDR3 comprises 15 residues. Written as DNA, the CDR3 is TGTGCCAGCAGCCAAGAACGCGGGGGGGCCAATGAGCAGTTCTTC. Protein: CASSQERGGANEQFF.

In this sample, this clonotype turned up a few times. The rearrangement joins TRBV12-3 or TRBV12-4 to TRBJ1-2; D remains ambiguous. The CDR3 consists of 13 residues. Deletions cut 6 bases from V and 4 bases from J, with 12 bases between. DNA of the CDR3: TGTGCCAGCAGCGGTACTGGATTCTATGGCTACACCTTC. Its translation is CASSGTGFYGYTF.

This CDR3 is CASLEDRASSYNEQFF. The CDR3 region has the DNA TGTGCCAGCTTAGAGGACAGGGCGAGTTCCTACAATGAGCAGTTCTTC. The chain is built from TRBV18 and TRBJ2-1; 8 bases match TRBD1. The length of the CDR3 is 16 residues. V was pared by 7 bases and J by 1 base, with 9 bases of the junction left unmatched. Germline assignment: CDR1 KGHSH and CDR2 LQKENI.

This clonotype was observed at least ten times. The chain uses TRBV20-1 and TRBJ2-7, with 11 bases identical to TRBD2. Losses at the gene ends were 6 bases for V and 1 base for J; bases not matched to a gene: 8. Germline V gene lookup returns CDR1 DFQATT and CDR2 SNEGSKA (reference sequence). This CDR3 has 15 residues. This CDR3 is CSAVSGRAGSYEQYF. DNA for the CDR3: TGCAGTGCCGTTAGCGGGAGGGCCGGTTCCTACGAGCAGTACTTC.

Only a few counts were recorded for this clonotype. V usage is TRBV12-3 or TRBV12-4 and J usage is TRBJ2-5; 9 nucleotides agree with TRBD1. This CDR3 spans 14 amino acids. With 6 bases clipped from V and 4 bases from J, the junction kept 6 bases outside the gene matches. The CDR3: CASSPWTGAETQYF. The CDR3 nucleotides read TGTGCCAGCAGCCCATGGACAGGGGCAGAGACCCAGTACTTC.

This clonotype has only a few counts. The gene calls are TRBV6-5 and TRBJ1-2; 7 nucleotides match TRBD1. Trimming cost V 7 bases and J 10 bases; bases outside gene matches: 6. The CDR3 has 11 residues. Germline CDR1 is MNHEY and CDR2 is SVGAGI. The DNA for the CDR3 is TGTGCCAGCACCGAGGGACAGCTCTACACCTTC. Protein sequence: CASTEGQLYTF.

This clonotype was detected many times. J is TRBJ1-5 and V is TRBV5-5, with 8 bases identical to TRBD1. Germline CDR1 and CDR2: SGHKS and YYEKEE (reference sequence). The CDR3 length is 15 residues. V was pared by 4 bases and J by 6 bases, with 9 bases of the junction left unmatched. The CDR3 region has the DNA TGTGCCAGCAGCCAAACAGGGGGAAATAGTCAGCCCCAGCATTTT. Protein sequence: CASSQTGGNSQPQHF.

This clonotype was observed at least ten times. The chain has TRBV10-3 and TRBJ2-7; 10 nucleotides align to TRBD2. Per germline, CDR1 ENHRY and CDR2 SYGVKD. This CDR3 comprises 15 residues. Trimming cost V 2 bases and J 4 bases; bases outside gene matches: 5. The CDR3 DNA reads as TGTGCCATCAGTGAGGGACTAGCGGTCTCGTACGAGCAGTACTTC. Its translation: CAISEGLAVSYEQYF.

The chain couples TRBV6-6 to TRBJ1-2; D gene ambiguous. This CDR3 is built from 12 residues. The germline gives CDR1 MNHNY, CDR2 SVGAGI (reference sequence). Trimming left V 2 bases short and J 8 bases short, with 9 bases between. DNA of the CDR3: TGTGCCAGCAGTTACGAAGGGAGCGGCTACACCTTC. It codes for CASSYEGSGYTF.

V gene TRBV3-1 combines with J gene TRBJ2-7; D ambiguous. The V end lost 1 base, the J end lost 3 bases, and 7 bases lay between the germline ends. Germline CDR1 and CDR2: LGHDT and YNNKEL (reference sequence). The CDR3 runs 13 residues. This CDR3 reads CASSQALDYEQYF. DNA for the CDR3: TGTGCCAGCAGCCAAGCCCTTGACTACGAGCAGTACTTC.

This clonotype was picked up many times. The V gene is TRBV20-1, the J gene TRBJ2-7, with 9 bases that match TRBD2. The V and J ends lost 8 bases and 6 bases, in that order; junction bases with no gene match: 11. Per germline, CDR1 DFQATT and CDR2 SNEGSKA (reference sequence). CDR3 length equals 13 residues. For the CDR3, the DNA is TGCAGTCCAGCTGTTCTAGCGGGAATCGAGCAGTACTTC. Protein: CSPAVLAGIEQYF.

This clonotype was counted only a few times. This rearrangement joins TRBV29-1 to TRBJ2-2; TRBD1 agrees at 11 bases. The length of the CDR3 is 14 residues. V was pared by 6 bases and J by 6 bases, with 6 bases of the junction left unmatched. Germline assignment: CDR1 SQVTM and CDR2 ANQGSEA. The CDR3 bases are TGCAGCGTCGCTGCGGGACAGGGGGCCGGGGAGCTGTTTTTT. This gives the protein CSVAAGQGAGELFF.

This clonotype was detected a few times. The chain links TRBV5-4 to TRBJ1-2; TRBD1 is a possible D gene (6 bases). The CDR3 contains 13 residues. Per germline, CDR1 SGHNT and CDR2 YYREEE (reference sequence). Trimming left V 4 bases short and J 6 bases short, with 13 bases between. CDR3 coding DNA: TGTGCCAGCAGCCAGGGACACGGGGATGGCTACACCTTC. Its protein is CASSQGHGDGYTF.

This clonotype has just one count. The V gene is TRBV5-1, the J gene TRBJ2-1; TRBD2 is a possible D gene (6 bases). V lost 0 bases, J lost 8 bases, and 12 bases lay in between. CDR3 length equals 14 residues. Germline assignment: CDR1 SGHRS and CDR2 YFSETQ. Written as DNA, the CDR3 is TGCGCCAGCAGCTTGGTCATGGGAGGACATGAGCAGTTCTTC. Encoded protein: CASSLVMGGHEQFF.

The chain recombines TRBV30 with TRBJ2-3; D ambiguous. Trimming took 2 bases from V and 5 from J, leaving 11 bases between them. Germline CDR1 and CDR2: GTSNPN and SVGIG (reference sequence). The CDR3 runs 13 residues. The CDR3 nucleotides are TGTGCCTGGAGTAGGGATATTGGAGATACGCAGTATTTT. Its translation is CAWSRDIGDTQYF.

This CDR3 is CASSQDSRWRNEQFF. CDR3 nucleotides: TGCGCCAGCAGCCAAGATTCGCGATGGAGGAATGAGCAGTTCTTC. This rearrangement joins TRBV4-3 to TRBJ2-1, with D possibly matching TRBD2 (5 bases). Germline CDR1 is LGHNA and CDR2 is YSLEER. V was cut by 0 bases and J by 7 bases, with 13 bases left in between. CDR3 length: 15 amino acids.

J is TRBJ2-2 and V is TRBV10-1; unclear D gene. CDR1 and CDR2 from the germline V gene are WNHNN and SYGVQD (reference sequence). The CDR3 has 13 residues. V lost 6 bases to trimming and J lost 4 bases, with 9 bases between them. CDR3 amino acids: CASSSFLTGELFF. DNA of the CDR3: TGCGCCAGCAGCTCCTTCCTCACCGGGGAGCTGTTTTTT.

In DNA form, the CDR3 reads TGCAGTGCTAGAGAAGCGGGGGTTTTACAAGGGAACAATGAGCAGTTCTTC. This encodes CSAREAGVLQGNNEQFF. The chain couples TRBV20-1 to TRBJ2-1; 8 bases are shared with TRBD2. This CDR3 is built from 17 residues. Trimming cost V 0 bases and J 5 bases; bases outside gene matches: 12. Germline assignment: CDR1 DFQATT and CDR2 SNEGSKA (reference sequence).

This chain uses TRBV9 with TRBJ1-2; perhaps TRBD1 as D (5 bases). Germline CDR1 and CDR2: SGDLS and YYNGEE. The CDR3 has 15 residues. V shed 2 bases and J shed 0 bases, with 11 bases lying between them. The CDR3 coding sequence is TGTGCCAGCAGCGTGCGGGGGGTCCCTAACTATGGCTACACCTTC. Translation gives CASSVRGVPNYGYTF. Based on the CDR3 plus reference TRBV9 and TRBJ1-2, the full variable domain is DSGVTQTPKHLITATGQRVTLRCSPRSGDLSVYWYQQSLDQGLQFLIQYYNGEERAKGNILERFSAQQFPDLHSELNLSSLELGDSALYFCASSVRGVPNYGYTFGSGTRLTVV.

The rearrangement links TRBV7-3 to TRBJ2-1; D call uncertain. CDR1 is SGHTA and CDR2 is FQGTGA in the germline V gene. V dropped 5 bases and J dropped 5 bases, with 10 bases sitting between them. This CDR3 region has 13 residues. The CDR3 region is CASSVRSDNEQFF. The CDR3, as DNA: TGTGCCAGCAGCGTACGGAGTGACAATGAGCAGTTCTTC.

The V and J genes are TRBV5-1 and TRBJ2-1; D is unclear. Per the germline V gene, CDR1 is SGHRS and CDR2 is YFSETQ. The length of the CDR3 is 12 residues. Trimming cost V 1 base and J 8 bases, with 7 bases left between them. The CDR3 reads CASSLHVDEQFF. The CDR3 DNA is TGCGCCAGCAGCTTGCATGTCGATGAGCAGTTCTTC.

This clonotype was counted between two and nine times. The chain couples TRBV20-1 to TRBJ1-2; possible D gene TRBD1, 6 bases. Trimming took 4 bases from V and 2 from J, leaving 11 bases between them. The CDR3 extends over 13 amino acids. CDR1 DFQATT and CDR2 SNEGSKA come from the germline V gene (reference sequence). The CDR3 sequence: CSAKTGRNYGYTF. CDR3 sequence (DNA): TGCAGTGCTAAGACAGGACGAAACTATGGCTACACCTTC.